The following is a TCR beta chain sequence with its context. The sample originates from a study of T-cell reconstitution after alpha-beta-depleted transplantation in children. With 3 bases removed from V and 8 bases from J, the gap between germline ends came to 17 bases. The CDR3 runs to 15 residues. CDR1 SEHNR and CDR2 FQNEAQ come from the germline V gene (reference sequence). As it was prepared, the TCRbeta library received unique molecular identifiers. From the PCR reads, TCRdb called clonotypes with MiXCR, one entry per CDR3 protein. The sample contains over 200,000 distinct CDR3 sequences, about 9.2% of which appear only once.

The material sequenced was PBMCs from the stem cell graft donor, taken from the stem cell graft. This sequence was found in a human donor who donated a stem cell graft to a child with acute lymphoblastic leukemia. This rearrangement joins TRBV7-9 to TRBJ2-1; tentatively, D is TRBD2 (6 bases). The DNA of the CDR3 is TGTGCCAGCAGCTTTGGGGACCTCCGGAGGGATGAGCAGTTCTTC. Residues: CASSFGDLRRDEQFF.